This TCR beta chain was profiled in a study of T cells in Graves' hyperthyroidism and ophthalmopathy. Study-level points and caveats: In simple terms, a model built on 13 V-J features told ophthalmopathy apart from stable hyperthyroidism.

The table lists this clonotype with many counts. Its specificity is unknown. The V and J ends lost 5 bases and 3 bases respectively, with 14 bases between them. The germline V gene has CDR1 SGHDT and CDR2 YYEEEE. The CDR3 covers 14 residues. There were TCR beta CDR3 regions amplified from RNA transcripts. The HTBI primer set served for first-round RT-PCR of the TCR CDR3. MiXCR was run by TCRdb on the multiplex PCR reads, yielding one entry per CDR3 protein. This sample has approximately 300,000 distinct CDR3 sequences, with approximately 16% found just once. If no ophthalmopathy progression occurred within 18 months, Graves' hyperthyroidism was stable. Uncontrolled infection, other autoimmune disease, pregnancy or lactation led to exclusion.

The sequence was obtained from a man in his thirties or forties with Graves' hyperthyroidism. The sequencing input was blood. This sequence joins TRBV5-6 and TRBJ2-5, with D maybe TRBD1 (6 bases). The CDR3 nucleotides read TGTGCCAGCAGGAGCTATGGGGGCAAAGAGACCCAGTACTTC. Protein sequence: CASRSYGGKETQYF.